A selection of T cell receptor beta chains follows, all from one sample in a study of blood T cell repertoires in COVID-19. Generated by immunoSEQ multiplex PCR, the TCRdb table keeps only in-frame clones and is missing some. Of tens of thousands of clones listed, about four fifths are singletons. The sequenced sample was peripheral blood. These receptors came from a human donor in a cohort sampled during active COVID-19. Both conserved end residues are part of each CDR3. The order of the fields is D gene, V gene, CDR3 protein. D genes are given only for firm matches.

>TRBD1|TRBV3-1/TRBV3-2
CASSRPGQMGGYTF
>TRBD1|TRBV4-2
CASSQQRDSNTGELFF
>.|TRBV6-5
CASSTTQGGNQPQHF
>.|TRBV27
CATGRYEQYF
>.|TRBV2
CASSATVSGNTIYF
>TRBD2|TRBV9
CASSVVLAGVIDEQFF
>TRBD1|TRBV2
CASSRTGLRVGNTIYF
>TRBD1|TRBV7-2
CASSLSDRGVTEAFF
>TRBD1|TRBV18
CASSPKTGGINGYTF
>TRBD2|TRBV11-1
CASSRARGSTDTQYF
>TRBD2|TRBV11-3
CASSLRSGGTNEQFF